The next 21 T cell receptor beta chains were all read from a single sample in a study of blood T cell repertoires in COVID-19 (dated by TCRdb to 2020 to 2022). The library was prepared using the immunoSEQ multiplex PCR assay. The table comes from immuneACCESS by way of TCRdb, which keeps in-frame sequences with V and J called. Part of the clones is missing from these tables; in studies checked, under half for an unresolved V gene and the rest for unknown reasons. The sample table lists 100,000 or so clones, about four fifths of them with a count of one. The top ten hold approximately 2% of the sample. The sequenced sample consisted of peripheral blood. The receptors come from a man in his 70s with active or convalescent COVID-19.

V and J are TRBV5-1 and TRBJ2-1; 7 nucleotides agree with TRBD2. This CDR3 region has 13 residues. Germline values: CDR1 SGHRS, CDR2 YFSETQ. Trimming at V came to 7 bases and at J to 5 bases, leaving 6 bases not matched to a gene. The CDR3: CASSGRGHNEQFF. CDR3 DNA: TGCGCCAGCTCTGGGAGGGGACACAATGAGCAGTTCTTC.

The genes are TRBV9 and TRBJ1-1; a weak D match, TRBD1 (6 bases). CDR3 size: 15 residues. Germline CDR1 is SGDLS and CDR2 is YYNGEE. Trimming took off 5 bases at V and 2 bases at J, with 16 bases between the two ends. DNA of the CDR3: TGTGCCAGCAGGTATGGGGCGGACAGCAACACTGAAGCTTTCTTT. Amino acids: CASRYGADSNTEAFF. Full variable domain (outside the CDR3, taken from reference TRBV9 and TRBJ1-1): DSGVTQTPKHLITATGQRVTLRCSPRSGDLSVYWYQQSLDQGLQFLIQYYNGEERAKGNILERFSAQQFPDLHSELNLSSLELGDSALYFCASRYGADSNTEAFFGQGTRLTVV.

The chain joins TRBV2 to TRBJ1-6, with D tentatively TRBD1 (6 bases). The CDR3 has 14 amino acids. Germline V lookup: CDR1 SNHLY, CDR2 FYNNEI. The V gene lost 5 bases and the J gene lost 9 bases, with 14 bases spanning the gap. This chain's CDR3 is CASSWTVPTSPLHF. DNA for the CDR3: TGTGCCAGCAGTTGGACAGTACCCACTTCACCCCTCCACTTT. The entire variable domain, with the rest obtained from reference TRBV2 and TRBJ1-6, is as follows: EPEVTQTPSHQVTQMGQEVILRCVPISNHLYFYWYRQILGQKVEFLVSFYNNEISEKSEIFDDQFSVERPDGSNFTLKIRSTKLEDSAMYFCASSWTVPTSPLHFGNGTRLTVT.

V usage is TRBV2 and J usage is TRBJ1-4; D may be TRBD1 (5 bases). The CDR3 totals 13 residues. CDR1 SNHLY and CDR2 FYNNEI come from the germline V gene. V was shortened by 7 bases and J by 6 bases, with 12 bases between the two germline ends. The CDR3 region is CASIGGGHEKLFF. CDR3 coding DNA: TGTGCCAGCATCGGCGGGGGACATGAAAAACTGTTTTTT. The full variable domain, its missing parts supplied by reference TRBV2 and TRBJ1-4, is EPEVTQTPSHQVTQMGQEVILRCVPISNHLYFYWYRQILGQKVEFLVSFYNNEISEKSEIFDDQFSVERPDGSNFTLKIRSTKLEDSAMYFCASIGGGHEKLFFGSGTQLSVL.

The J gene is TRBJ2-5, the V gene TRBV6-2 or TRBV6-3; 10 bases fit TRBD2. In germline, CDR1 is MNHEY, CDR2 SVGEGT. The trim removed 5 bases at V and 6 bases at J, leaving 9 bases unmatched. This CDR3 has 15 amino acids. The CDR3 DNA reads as TGTGCCAGCAGTGGGAGCGGGGGGGCCAGGAAGACCCAGTACTTC. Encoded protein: CASSGSGGARKTQYF.

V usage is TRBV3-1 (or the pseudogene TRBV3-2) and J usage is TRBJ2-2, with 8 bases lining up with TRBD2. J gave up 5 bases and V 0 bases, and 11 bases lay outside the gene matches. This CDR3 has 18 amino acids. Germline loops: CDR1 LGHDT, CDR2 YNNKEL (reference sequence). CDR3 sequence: CASSQESGLAGRTGELFF. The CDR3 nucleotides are TGTGCCAGCAGCCAAGAGTCCGGATTAGCGGGGCGGACCGGGGAGCTGTTTTTT.

DNA for the CDR3: TGTGCCAGCAGTTTCGAACTGATACAAGAGACCCAGTACTTC. Translated, it gives CASSFELIQETQYF. The genes are TRBV28 and TRBJ2-5, with D uncertain. CDR1 and CDR2 (germline): MDHEN, SYDVKM. This CDR3 is built from 14 residues. Trimming pared 3 bases from V and 2 bases from J, leaving 10 bases between.

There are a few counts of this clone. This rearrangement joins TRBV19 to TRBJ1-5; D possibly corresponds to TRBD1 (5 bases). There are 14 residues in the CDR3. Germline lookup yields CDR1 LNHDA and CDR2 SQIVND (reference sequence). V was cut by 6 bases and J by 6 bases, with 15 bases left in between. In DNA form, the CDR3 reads TGTGCCAGTAGCGACAGTCTTAGGCCTCAGCCCCAGCATTTT. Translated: CASSDSLRPQPQHF.

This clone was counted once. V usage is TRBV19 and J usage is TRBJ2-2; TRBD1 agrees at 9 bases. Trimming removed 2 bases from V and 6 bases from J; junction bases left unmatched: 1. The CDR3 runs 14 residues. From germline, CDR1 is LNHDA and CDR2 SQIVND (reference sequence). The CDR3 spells CASSITGGAGELFF. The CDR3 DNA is TGTGCCAGTAGTATAACAGGGGGCGCCGGGGAGCTGTTTTTT.

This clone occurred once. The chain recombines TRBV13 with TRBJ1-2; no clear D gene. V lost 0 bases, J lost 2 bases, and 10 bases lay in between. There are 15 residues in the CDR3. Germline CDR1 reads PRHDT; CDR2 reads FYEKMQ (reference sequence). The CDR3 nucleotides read TGTGCCAGCAGCTTAGGCCTGCCGGGGAACTATGGCTACACCTTC. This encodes CASSLGLPGNYGYTF. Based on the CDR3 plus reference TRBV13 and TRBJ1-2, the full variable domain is AAGVIQSPRHLIKEKRETATLKCYPIPRHDTVYWYQQGPGQDPQFLISFYEKMQSDKGSIPDRFSAQQFSDYHSELNMSSLELGDSALYFCASSLGLPGNYGYTFGSGTRLTVV.

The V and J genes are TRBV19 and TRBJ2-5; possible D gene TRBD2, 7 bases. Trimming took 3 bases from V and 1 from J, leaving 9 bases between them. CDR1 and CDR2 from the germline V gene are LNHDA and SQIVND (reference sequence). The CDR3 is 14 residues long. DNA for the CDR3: TGTGCCAGTAGTATCGGGGGGCTCCAAGAGACCCAGTACTTC. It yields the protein CASSIGGLQETQYF.

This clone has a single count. The CDR3 nucleotides read TGTGCCAGCTCACCATTACAGGGGAATGGCTACACCTTC. Translating gives CASSPLQGNGYTF. The chain joins TRBV18 to TRBJ1-2; 7 bases agree with TRBD1. The ends lost 2 bases at V and 6 bases at J; junction bases unmatched: 3. CDR3 length: 13 residues. CDR1 is KGHSH, CDR2 LQKENI, per germline.

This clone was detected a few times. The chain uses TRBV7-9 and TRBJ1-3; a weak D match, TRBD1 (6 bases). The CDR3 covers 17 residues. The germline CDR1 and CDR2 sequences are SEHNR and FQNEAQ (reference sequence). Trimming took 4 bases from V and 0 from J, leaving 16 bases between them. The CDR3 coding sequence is TGTGCCAGCAGCTCGAAACAATTAGGGGGCTCTGGAAACACCATATATTTT. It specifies CASSSKQLGGSGNTIYF.

The CDR3 sequence is CASTDTGNYGYTF. The CDR3 nucleotides read TGTGCCAGCACCGACACCGGTAACTATGGCTACACCTTC. The chain couples TRBV28 to TRBJ1-2; unclear D gene. V was pared by 7 bases and J by 1 base, with 10 bases between. The germline V gene encodes CDR1 MDHEN and CDR2 SYDVKM. CDR3 length: 13 amino acids.

DNA for the CDR3: TGTGCCAGCAGCAAACGGCAGGGCGATGGCTACACCTTC. Translation gives CASSKRQGDGYTF. The J gene is TRBJ1-2, the V gene TRBV21-1; the table's D call of TRBD1 was not tested on the DNA. TRBV21-1 is a known pseudogene. The CDR3 consists of 13 residues.

CDR3 nucleotides: TGTGCCAGCTCACCGCTTCAGGGGAACACTGAAGCTTTCTTT. It encodes CASSPLQGNTEAFF. The chain uses TRBV18 and TRBJ1-1; maybe TRBD1 (5 bases). The CDR3 contains 14 residues. Germline V gene data show CDR1 as KGHSH and CDR2 as LQKENI. Trimming removed 3 bases from V and 1 base from J, with 9 bases in between.

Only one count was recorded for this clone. CDR3 sequence: CAWAGTGDSPLHF. CDR3 coding DNA: TGTGCCTGGGCCGGGACAGGGGATTCACCCCTCCACTTT. This sequence joins TRBV30 and TRBJ1-6, with 10 bases matching TRBD1. This CDR3 region has 13 residues. Germline CDR1 reads GTSNPN; CDR2 reads SVGIG (reference sequence). J lost 8 bases, V lost 5 bases, and 3 bases had no gene match.

DNA for the CDR3: TGCGCCAGCAGCTTGGGTGTGGGGACAGGGGGCACTGAAGCTTTCTTT. It encodes CASSLGVGTGGTEAFF. The J gene is TRBJ1-1, the V gene TRBV5-1; 11 positions match TRBD1. V shed 0 bases, J shed 4 bases, and the junction held 5 bases outside the gene matches. The CDR3 totals 16 residues. The V gene's germline CDR1 is SGHRS and CDR2 YFSETQ.

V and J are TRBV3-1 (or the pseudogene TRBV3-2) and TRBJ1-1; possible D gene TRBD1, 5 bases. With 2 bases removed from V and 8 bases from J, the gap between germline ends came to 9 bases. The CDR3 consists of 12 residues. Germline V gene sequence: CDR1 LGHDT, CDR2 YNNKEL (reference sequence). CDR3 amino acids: CASSQTGQEAFF. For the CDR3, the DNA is TGTGCCAGCAGCCAAACCGGACAAGAAGCTTTCTTT.

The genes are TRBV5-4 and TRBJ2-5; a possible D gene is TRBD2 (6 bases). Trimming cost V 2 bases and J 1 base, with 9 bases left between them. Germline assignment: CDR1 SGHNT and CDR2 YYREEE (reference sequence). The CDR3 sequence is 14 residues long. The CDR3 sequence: CASSFGGSQETQYF. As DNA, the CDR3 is TGTGCCAGCAGCTTCGGGGGTTCCCAAGAGACCCAGTACTTC.

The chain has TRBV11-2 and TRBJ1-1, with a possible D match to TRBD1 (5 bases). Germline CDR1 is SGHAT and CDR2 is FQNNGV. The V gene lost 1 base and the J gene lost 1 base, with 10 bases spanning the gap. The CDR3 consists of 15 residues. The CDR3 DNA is TGTGCCAGCAGCTTAGTCCAACAGGCGAACACTGAAGCTTTCTTT. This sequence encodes CASSLVQQANTEAFF.